The text below deals with one T cell receptor beta chain. Its antigen is unidentified. The germline V gene encodes CDR1 LNHDA and CDR2 SQIVND (reference sequence). The CDR3 totals 15 residues. After removal of 5 bases from V and 2 bases from J, the junction contained 5 bases not matched to a gene. The record originates from a study of PD-1 blockade in mismatch repair-deficient tumors. Findings and limits, study-wide: After pembrolizumab, tumor-resident clones rose rapidly, then generally contracted before radiologic responses.

The protocol was immunoSEQ multiplex PCR, while the TCRdb copy is restricted to in-frame clones and leaves out a portion. The sample has some 120,000 clones, around nine tenths seen once. Mismatch repair deficiency was confirmed in all patients, by PCR or immunohistochemistry. This sequence was found in an adult with mismatch repair-deficient cancer. The sequenced sample was peripheral blood, obtained approximately 70 weeks after starting pembrolizumab. The V gene is TRBV19, the J gene TRBJ2-1, with 8 positions matching TRBD2. The CDR3 spells CASSRSGSPYNEQFF. CDR3 nucleotides: TGTGCCAGTAGTCGAAGCGGGAGTCCCTACAATGAGCAGTTCTTC. Complete variable domain (other parts from reference TRBV19 and TRBJ2-1): DGGITQSPKYLFRKEGQNVTLSCEQNLNHDAMYWYRQDPGQGLRLIYYSQIVNDFQKGDIAEGYSVSREKKESFPLTVTSAQKNPTAFYLCASSRSGSPYNEQFFGPGTRLTVL.